This is a list of T cell receptor beta chains from one sample in a study of blood T cell repertoires in COVID-19. Sequencing was performed with immunoSEQ multiplex PCR; in TCRdb, only in-frame clones are kept and a portion is missing. The repertoire includes about 280,000 clones, around 92% of them detected once, and under 2.5% sits in the top ten. Sequenced input: PBMCs or T cells enriched from blood (not recorded which). The receptors were gathered from a woman aged 55-70 years who had recovered from COVID-19. CDR3s include the opening cysteine and the closing phenylalanine or tryptophan. A D gene is named only where the DNA matches it firmly. Clone size is given for some rows only: seen once, a few or many times, or a class if the clone is expanded.

J gene: TRBJ2-5
clone size: once
D gene: -
V gene: TRBV4-1
CDR3 protein: CASSQERESVLETQYF
CDR3 DNA: TGCGCCAGCAGCCAAGAAAGGGAGTCGGTTCTAGAGACCCAGTACTTC

J gene: TRBJ1-2
clone size: -
D gene: TRBD1
V gene: TRBV5-4
CDR3 protein: CASSSKRGQEVNYGYTF
CDR3 DNA: TGTGCCAGCAGCTCTAAAAGGGGACAGGAAGTAAACTATGGCTACACCTTC

J gene: TRBJ1-1
clone size: -
D gene: -
V gene: TRBV11-1
CDR3 protein: CASRRSQGNTEAFF
CDR3 DNA: TGTGCCAGCAGGAGGTCGCAGGGCAACACTGAAGCTTTCTTT

J gene: TRBJ1-2
clone size: -
D gene: -
V gene: TRBV2
CDR3 protein: CASRWDINYGYTF
CDR3 DNA: TGTGCCAGCAGATGGGACATCAACTATGGCTACACCTTC

J gene: TRBJ2-2
clone size: once
D gene: -
V gene: TRBV24-1
CDR3 protein: CATSDSTGLRTGELFF
CDR3 DNA: TGTGCCACCAGTGATTCGACAGGCCTCCGCACCGGGGAGCTGTTTTTT

J gene: TRBJ2-7
clone size: -
D gene: TRBD1
V gene: TRBV6-5
CDR3 protein: CASSGQAVYEQYF
CDR3 DNA: TGTGCCAGCAGCGGACAGGCGGTCTACGAGCAGTACTTC

J gene: TRBJ2-7
clone size: -
D gene: -
V gene: TRBV18
CDR3 protein: CASSPRLVRYEQYF
CDR3 DNA: TGTGCCAGCTCACCGAGACTAGTTCGCTACGAGCAGTACTTC

J gene: TRBJ1-3
clone size: -
D gene: -
V gene: TRBV6-5
CDR3 protein: CASRSDQGSGNTIYF
CDR3 DNA: TGTGCCAGCAGGAGTGACCAGGGTTCTGGAAACACCATATATTTT

J gene: TRBJ1-1
clone size: -
D gene: -
V gene: TRBV11-2
CDR3 protein: CASSHRTALNTEAFF
CDR3 DNA: TGTGCCAGCAGCCACCGGACAGCGTTGAACACTGAAGCTTTCTTT

J gene: TRBJ2-1
clone size: -
D gene: TRBD2
V gene: TRBV4-1
CDR3 protein: CASSQERTRRVYNEQFF
CDR3 DNA: TGCGCCAGCAGCCAAGAGCGGACTAGGAGGGTTTACAATGAGCAGTTCTTC

J gene: TRBJ2-1
clone size: -
D gene: -
V gene: TRBV7-6
CDR3 protein: CASSLRSGSGNEQFF
CDR3 DNA: TGTGCCAGCAGCTTGAGGTCGGGAAGTGGCAATGAGCAGTTCTTC

J gene: TRBJ2-1
clone size: -
D gene: -
V gene: TRBV13
CDR3 protein: CASSLGGGVWGNEQFF
CDR3 DNA: TGTGCCAGCAGCTTAGGGGGAGGAGTGTGGGGCAATGAGCAGTTCTTC

J gene: TRBJ1-1
clone size: -
D gene: TRBD1
V gene: TRBV2
CDR3 protein: CASSLGQGRGVNTEAFF
CDR3 DNA: TGTGCCAGCAGCTTGGGACAGGGAAGGGGGGTGAACACTGAAGCTTTCTTT

J gene: TRBJ2-1
clone size: -
D gene: -
V gene: TRBV19
CDR3 protein: CASSISIGEQFF
CDR3 DNA: TGTGCCAGTAGTATTAGTATCGGTGAGCAGTTCTTC

J gene: TRBJ2-3
clone size: -
D gene: TRBD2
V gene: TRBV5-5
CDR3 protein: CASSLVISGGADTQYF
CDR3 DNA: TGTGCCAGCAGCTTGGTTATCAGCGGGGGGGCAGATACGCAGTATTTT

J gene: TRBJ2-5
clone size: -
D gene: -
V gene: TRBV7-9
CDR3 protein: CASSGRVAGETQYF
CDR3 DNA: TGTGCCAGCAGCGGCAGGGTAGCAGGAGAGACCCAGTACTTC

J gene: TRBJ1-2
clone size: -
D gene: TRBD1
V gene: TRBV30
CDR3 protein: CAWRRTGLYGYTF
CDR3 DNA: TGTGCCTGGAGAAGGACAGGCCTCTATGGCTACACCTTC

J gene: TRBJ2-1
clone size: -
D gene: -
V gene: TRBV19
CDR3 protein: CASSRAGTRNEQFF
CDR3 DNA: TGTGCCAGTAGTAGGGCCGGGACTCGGAATGAGCAGTTCTTC

J gene: TRBJ1-2
clone size: -
D gene: TRBD1
V gene: TRBV30
CDR3 protein: CAWTPDRVRGYTF
CDR3 DNA: TGTGCCTGGACCCCTGACAGGGTGCGTGGCTACACCTTC

J gene: TRBJ2-7
clone size: -
D gene: -
V gene: TRBV5-4
CDR3 protein: CASSLGRHYEQYF
CDR3 DNA: TGTGCCAGCAGCTTGGGTAGACACTACGAGCAGTACTTC

J gene: TRBJ2-7
clone size: -
D gene: -
V gene: TRBV19
CDR3 protein: CASSRGADSPYEQYF
CDR3 DNA: TGTGCCAGTAGCCGTGGAGCGGACAGCCCATACGAGCAGTACTTC

J gene: TRBJ2-7
clone size: once
D gene: TRBD2
V gene: TRBV14
CDR3 protein: CASSQGVRGGTSYEQYF
CDR3 DNA: TGTGCCAGCAGCCAAGGAGTACGGGGAGGGACGTCCTACGAGCAGTACTTC

J gene: TRBJ2-1
clone size: -
D gene: -
V gene: TRBV11-3
CDR3 protein: CASSFGSGNNEQFF
CDR3 DNA: TGTGCCAGCAGCTTTGGAAGCGGCAACAATGAGCAGTTCTTC

J gene: TRBJ2-7
clone size: -
D gene: TRBD1
V gene: TRBV29-1
CDR3 protein: CSVDDRGDEQYF
CDR3 DNA: TGCAGCGTTGACGACAGGGGGGACGAGCAGTACTTC

J gene: TRBJ1-5
clone size: -
D gene: -
V gene: TRBV12-5
CDR3 protein: CASGLAPTGSSNQPQHF
CDR3 DNA: TGTGCTAGTGGTTTGGCACCTACAGGGTCGAGCAATCAGCCCCAGCATTTT

J gene: TRBJ2-7
clone size: -
D gene: TRBD1
V gene: TRBV6-5
CDR3 protein: CASSYQGVNYEQYF
CDR3 DNA: TGTGCCAGCAGCTATCAGGGGGTAAACTACGAGCAGTACTTC

J gene: TRBJ2-3
clone size: -
D gene: TRBD2
V gene: TRBV5-4
CDR3 protein: CASSLSFGRGGLTDTQYF
CDR3 DNA: TGTGCCAGCAGCTTATCATTCGGGCGGGGGGGCCTTACAGATACGCAGTATTTT

J gene: TRBJ2-3
clone size: -
D gene: -
V gene: TRBV5-1
CDR3 protein: CASSLTITSTDTQYF
CDR3 DNA: TGCGCCAGCAGCTTGACCATTACTAGCACAGATACGCAGTATTTT

J gene: TRBJ1-1
clone size: few
D gene: -
V gene: TRBV11-3
CDR3 protein: CASSLETGSEAFF
CDR3 DNA: TGTGCCAGCAGCCTAGAGACAGGTTCTGAAGCTTTCTTT